This T cell receptor (beta chain) was sequenced for a study of blood T cells in healthy people across ages (dated by TCRdb to 2013 to 2016). General notes on the study: In model experiments, template switching captured about one uniquely barcoded TCR beta cDNA molecule for every two T cells. Using deep sequencing normalized with unique cDNA molecular identifiers, the study measured how TCR beta repertoire diversity changes with age. Four age groups were formed from the donors: young (average approximately 17 years), middle-aged (approximately 39), aged (about 68) and long-lived (around 82). Using the same blood draw, the study looked at two additional independent replicas of 1 million unique cDNA reads for two donors, one aged 18 to 30 and the other aged 80 or older. Paper-wide results and their limitations: Bulk unsorted PBMC profiling prevented conclusive comparison of naive and antigen-experienced compartments. As age increased, observed TCR beta diversity per million T cells dropped in a roughly linear way, and a significant reduction was already evident by age 40. Estimates of total diversity from one million sequenced T cells were regarded as lower bounds and underestimates. A strong correlation was found between observed TCR beta diversity and the percentage of naive T cells measured by flow cytometry. Compared with the aged group, the long-lived group had more naive CD4+ T cells, fewer expanded clones and increased TCR diversity, suggesting age selection. The CMV infection status of donors was not known, potentially confounding age-related changes in expanded clonotypes.

The roughly 42 donors, aged about 6 to 95 years, were systemically healthy Caucasian individuals from Russia. About 10 milliliters of peripheral blood were collected from each donor into EDTA-treated Vacutainer tubes. Ficoll-Paque density-gradient centrifugation was used to isolate PBMCs, with at least 6 million obtained per sample. Total RNA was extracted from PBMCs with Trizol reagent, with at least 5.5 micrograms obtained per sample. For every donor, an aliquot of PBMCs went through flow cytometry to measure the percentages of naive CD45RAhigh/CD27high T cells. Library preparation was by 5' RACE. TCRdb lists the instrument as Illumina HiSeq 2500. The second PCR ran for roughly 7 to 11 cycles and used a J-beta primer mix along with a sample-barcoded 5' primer. A template-switch 5' adaptor carrying 12 random nucleotides introduced a unique molecular identifier onto each TCR beta cDNA molecule. Each sample yielded at least 2.5 million CDR3-containing paired-end reads. First-strand cDNA synthesis was performed from all RNA using the Mint cDNA synthesis kit, with priming by a TRBC-specific oligonucleotide. Following uracil-DNA glycosylase treatment, a first 18-cycle PCR with universal primers M1SS and BC2_uni_R was performed on all cDNA. As for the original processing: For normalization, 1 million high-quality reads were randomly selected from each sample, with every read carrying a distinct molecular identifier. Reads sharing molecular identifiers were discarded rather than binned into consensus sequences. MiTCR, run with a Q25 quality threshold and the strictest error-elimination algorithm, handled CDR3 identification, clonotype clustering and error correction. Lower-bound total TCR beta diversity was estimated with a nonparametric unseen species model using Euler transformation. The raw public data were reprocessed by TCRdb itself: fastp quality trimming at Q25, MiXCR clonotype calling, in-frame beta chains only. For every CDR3 protein sequence, its rows merge into one entry that carries the most common genes and DNA. For this entry, the V and J calls and clone size follow TCRdb and not the study's own pipeline. A total of about 1 million distinct CDR3 sequences appear in this sample, around 25% of them only once. 0.65% to 0.95% of the sample is in the top ten clones.

The CDR3 contains 13 residues, cysteine and phenylalanine counted. The only DNA kept is the CDR3, 39 bases in frame from the first base. CDR1 and CDR2 were assigned from the germline V gene as MGHRA and YSYEKL. This clonotype has a handful of counts. It lacks a known antigen. No base-level quality is on record; no much larger clone is a single base apart. These data also featured in a second study, about T cells of mothers and their children. As the second study states: Nine systemically healthy Caucasian individuals, comprising three mothers and their six children, were included as donors. cDNA synthesis used all of the extracted RNA, with 1.5 ug of RNA in each 15 ul reaction. In the second PCR, sample barcodes and 2-4 random nucleotides were introduced via the M1S primer. Over 8 million TCR beta CDR3 reads were obtained for each mother, and 3 million to 3.5 million reads were obtained for each child. TCR recombination output is similarly shaped by thymic selection in related and unrelated pairs, with a minor effect exerted by inherited differences. Normalized repertoire overlap was always slightly but never significantly higher in related than unrelated mother-child pairs. No persistent microchimeric T cell clones were detected, at a sensitivity of approximately 110 clones per million clonotypes. The study used deep NGS to compare TCR beta repertoires of mothers and children, seeking features distinguishing related mother-child pairs from unrelated individuals. On average, the children were around 11 +/- 4 years old, while the mothers were about 37 +/- 4 years old. Libraries were sequenced on Illumina HiSeq 2000 with 100+100 nt paired-end reads after adapter ligation with NEBNext reagents. To avoid cross-contamination, the mother libraries and the child libraries were prepared a month apart and sequenced in separate runs. Between roughly 500,000 and 2,100,000 distinct TCR beta clonotypes were identified per donor. Naive TCR beta clonotypes were estimated from low-frequency clonotypes matched to each donor's FACS-determined naive share, without sorting.

Sequenced material: blood. This receptor was obtained from a girl aged 2-10 years in good health. The chain employs TRBV4-1 and TRBJ2-1; 7 bases in between match TRBD2. The J call is in doubt because the DNA end fits TRBJ2-5 better. This receptor has the CDR3 CASSETSFETQYF. Read as DNA, the sequence is TGCGCCAGCAGCGAGACTAGCTTTGAGACCCAGTACTTC.